The present TCR beta chain was sequenced within a study of PD-1 blockade in classical Hodgkin lymphoma (dated by TCRdb to 2018 to 2020). Broadly, across the study: Nivolumab dosing was 3 mg/kg intravenously every 2 weeks, continuing until either disease progression or unacceptable toxicity. A peripheral blood immune signature of response to PD-1 blockade in classical Hodgkin lymphoma was defined using TCR beta sequencing and CyTOF.

This clone was detected only once. Its antigen is not yet known. No qualities accompany the bases; no much larger clone lies one base away. What the authors observed across the whole study: Lower diversity was observed in patients in whom nivolumab was started less than 1 year after ASCT, and these patients were excluded from later analyses so that confounding by immune reconstitution would be avoided. Among trial patients, those achieving complete response had baseline diversity similar to that of newly diagnosed patients, while diversity was significantly lower in partial responders and progressors. Baseline TCR diversity was reported as lower in newly diagnosed patients than in healthy donors, and lower still in relapsed/refractory patients. A significant rise by C4D1 was seen in CD4+ but not CD8+ TCR diversity (p=0.0027 vs p=0.16), with the rise being most apparent in complete responders (p=0.02). Only a single clinical trial cohort was studied, and what caused the repertoire differences, possibly disease activity or prior therapy, remained undefined.

The intended sense of this specimen's time point label: cycle 4 day 1 (C4D1), after five to seven weeks of nivolumab. Every trial patient had relapsed after autologous stem cell transplantation, and cohorts A, B and C differed in prior brentuximab vedotin exposure. A total of 56 patients with relapsed/refractory classical Hodgkin lymphoma made up the trial cohort, and each patient's best overall response was complete response, partial response or progressive disease. Single-agent nivolumab was administered to trial patients in the multi-cohort phase II CheckMate 205 trial. An independent review committee assessed best overall response using the 2007 International Working Group response criteria. PBMCs from the trial were collected at three points: immediately before nivolumab initiation (C1D1), and during therapy at cycle 2 day 1 and cycle 4 day 1. Peripheral blood was collected in 8 mL Vacutainer Cell Preparation Tubes, from which PBMCs were isolated by centrifugation and then cryopreserved.

Genomic DNA was isolated using the Qiagen DNeasy kit from unsorted PBMCs as well as from negatively selected CD4+ and CD8+ fractions. TCR beta CDR3 regions were amplified by immunoSEQ multiplex PCR using primers annealing to V and J segments. A synthetic immune receptor repertoire was used to minimize amplification bias, and remaining bias was computationally removed after sequencing. In the authors' own workflow: Repertoire diversity was quantified as the Shannon entropy index using custom Python scripts. Unsorted, CD4+ and CD8+ repertoires were analyzed separately, except for combined analyses in which CD4+ and CD8+ sequences were merged in silico. Clonal expansion was defined as at least a 2-fold frequency increase after treatment relative to C1D1, with a pseudocount of 0.5 for undetected baseline clones. Singleton clones were defined as clones with 0 or 1 copy at C1D1, and non-singleton clones were defined as clones with 2 or more copies. By matching protein sequences in sorted samples from the same patient, clones expanded in unsorted samples were annotated as CD4+, CD8+ or unknown. Diversity changes from C1D1 to C4D1 were tested in paired samples using Wilcoxon tests. The table comes from immuneACCESS by way of TCRdb, which keeps in-frame sequences with V and J called. Part of the clones is missing from these tables; in studies checked, under half for an unresolved V gene and the rest for unknown reasons. That table is the source of V, J and clone size, and D and trimming were worked out from the DNA. Across this sample there are more than 85,000 clones, with around 90% seen only once. Under 20% of the sample is held by the ten biggest clonotypes.

This receptor was identified in a human donor with classical Hodgkin lymphoma. Source: peripheral blood mononuclear cells (PBMCs), taken before the fourth cycle of nivolumab.

The CDR3 reads as follows: CASSSIRDRAETQYF. The DNA is TGCGCCAGCAGCTCGATCCGGGACAGGGCAGAGACCCAGTACTTC. In this chain, TRBV5-1 is recombined with TRBJ2-5, and 9 bases in between align with TRBD1. Reading the germline V gene gives CDR1 SGHRS and CDR2 YFSETQ. From its cysteine to its phenylalanine, the CDR3 spans 15 amino acids. Of the read, only the CDR3 DNA is kept; its 45 bases are in frame from base 1. Trimming removed 3 bases from V and 4 bases from J; the gene matches leave 7 bases unexplained.